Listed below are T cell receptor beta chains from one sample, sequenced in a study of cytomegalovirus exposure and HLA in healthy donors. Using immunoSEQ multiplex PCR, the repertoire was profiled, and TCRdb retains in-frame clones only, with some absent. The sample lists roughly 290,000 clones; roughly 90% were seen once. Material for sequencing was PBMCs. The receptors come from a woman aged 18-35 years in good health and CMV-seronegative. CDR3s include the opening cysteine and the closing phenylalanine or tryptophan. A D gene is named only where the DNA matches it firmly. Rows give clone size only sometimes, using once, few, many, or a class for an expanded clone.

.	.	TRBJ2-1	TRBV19	TGTGCCAGTAGTGGCCCAGGTTACAATGAGCAGTTCTTC	CASSGPGYNEQFF
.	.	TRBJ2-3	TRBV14	TGTGCCAGCAGCCGGGCGACGAGAACAGATACGCAGTATTTT	CASSRATRTDTQYF
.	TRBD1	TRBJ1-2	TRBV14	TGTGCCAGCTCAGTTGACAGGGCCTATGGCTACACCTTC	CASSVDRAYGYTF
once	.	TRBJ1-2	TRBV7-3	TGTGCCAGCAGCTTAGTGGTAGGGGGAGGCTACACCTTC	CASSLVVGGGYTF
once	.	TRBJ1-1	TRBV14	TGTGCCAGCAGCCAAGCAGGATTCGACCCTGAAGCTTTCTTT	CASSQAGFDPEAFF
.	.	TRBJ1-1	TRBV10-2	TGCGCCAGCAGCAGGAGCGGGGGCACTGAAGCTTTCTTT	CASSRSGGTEAFF
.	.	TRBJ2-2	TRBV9	TGTGCCAGCAGCGTAGCAGGGGGGCTTAACACCGGGGAGCTGTTTTTT	CASSVAGGLNTGELFF
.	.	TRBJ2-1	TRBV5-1	TGCGCCAGCAGCTTGGGTAGCAGAGTCTACAATGAGCAGTTCTTC	CASSLGSRVYNEQFF
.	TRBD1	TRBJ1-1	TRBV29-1	TGCAGCGTTGAAGCCAGGGGGCTGGGGAACACTGAAGCTTTCTTT	CSVEARGLGNTEAFF
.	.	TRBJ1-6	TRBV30	TGTGCCTGGAGTCCTACCCTAGACCGAAATTCACCCCTCCACTTT	CAWSPTLDRNSPLHF
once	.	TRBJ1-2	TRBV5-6	TGTGCCAGCAGCTTGGGCCGGAGACAGGAGAACTATGGCTACACCTTC	CASSLGRRQENYGYTF
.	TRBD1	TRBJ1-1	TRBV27	TGTGCCAGCAGTTCCGAGACAGGGGGCCCGAAGACTGAAGCTTTCTTT	CASSSETGGPKTEAFF